This T cell receptor (beta chain) was captured by sequencing in a study of blood T cell repertoires in COVID-19. Method: immunoSEQ multiplex PCR; TCRdb's copy keeps in-frame clones and lacks some. Of hundreds of thousands of clones in the sample, roughly 89% were seen once. The source is a man aged 55 to 69 who had recovered from COVID-19. Sequencing was done on a sample of peripheral blood.

In DNA form, the CDR3 reads TGTGCCAGCAGTCCGGACAGGGTAACAGGGACTGAAGCTTTCTTT. Translated: CASSPDRVTGTEAFF. The genes are TRBV27 and TRBJ1-1; TRBD1 agrees at 8 bases. This CDR3 spans 15 amino acids. The germline V gene encodes CDR1 MNHEY and CDR2 SMNVEV (reference sequence). Germline trimming cut 5 bases from V and 5 bases from J; bases unmatched to any gene: 10.